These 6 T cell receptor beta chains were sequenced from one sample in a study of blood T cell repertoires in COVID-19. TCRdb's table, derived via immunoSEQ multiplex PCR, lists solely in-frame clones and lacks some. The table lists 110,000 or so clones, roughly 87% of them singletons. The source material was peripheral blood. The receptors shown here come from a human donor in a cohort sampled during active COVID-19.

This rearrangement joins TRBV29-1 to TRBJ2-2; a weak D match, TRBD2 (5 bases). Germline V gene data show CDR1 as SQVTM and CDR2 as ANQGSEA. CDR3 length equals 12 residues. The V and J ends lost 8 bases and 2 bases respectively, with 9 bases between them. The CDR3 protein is CSIGENTGELFF. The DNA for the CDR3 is TGCAGCATCGGGGAAAACACCGGGGAGCTGTTTTTT.

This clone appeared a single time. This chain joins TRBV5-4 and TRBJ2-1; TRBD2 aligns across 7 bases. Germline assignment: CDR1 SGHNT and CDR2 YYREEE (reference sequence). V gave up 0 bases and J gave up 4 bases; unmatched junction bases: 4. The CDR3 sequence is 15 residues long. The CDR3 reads CASSLDSGLYNEQFF. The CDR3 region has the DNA TGTGCCAGCAGCTTGGATAGCGGGCTGTACAATGAGCAGTTCTTC. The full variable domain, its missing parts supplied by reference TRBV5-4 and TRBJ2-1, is ETGVTQSPTHLIKTRGQQVTLRCSSQSGHNTVSWYQQALGQGPQFIFQYYREEENGRGNFPPRFSGLQFPNYSSELNVNALELDDSALYLCASSLDSGLYNEQFFGPGTRLTVL.

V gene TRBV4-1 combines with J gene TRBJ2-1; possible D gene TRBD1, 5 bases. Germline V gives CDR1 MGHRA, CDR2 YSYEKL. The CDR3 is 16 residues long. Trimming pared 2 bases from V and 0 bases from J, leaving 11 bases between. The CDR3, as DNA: TGCGCCAGCAGCCAACAACCCAGGGTCTCCTACAATGAGCAGTTCTTC. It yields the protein CASSQQPRVSYNEQFF.

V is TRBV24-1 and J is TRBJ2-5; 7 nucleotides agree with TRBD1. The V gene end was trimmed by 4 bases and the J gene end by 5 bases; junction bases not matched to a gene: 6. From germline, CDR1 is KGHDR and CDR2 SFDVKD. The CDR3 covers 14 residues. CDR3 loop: CATSDPGQWETQYF. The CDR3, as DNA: TGTGCCACCAGTGACCCGGGACAGTGGGAGACCCAGTACTTC.

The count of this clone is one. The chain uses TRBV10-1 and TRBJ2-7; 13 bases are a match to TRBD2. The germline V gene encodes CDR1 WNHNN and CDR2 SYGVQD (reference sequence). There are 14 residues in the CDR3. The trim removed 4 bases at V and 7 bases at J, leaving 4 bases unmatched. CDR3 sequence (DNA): TGCGCCAGCAGTGCCTCGGGACTAGCGGGGGAGCAGTACTTC. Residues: CASSASGLAGEQYF.

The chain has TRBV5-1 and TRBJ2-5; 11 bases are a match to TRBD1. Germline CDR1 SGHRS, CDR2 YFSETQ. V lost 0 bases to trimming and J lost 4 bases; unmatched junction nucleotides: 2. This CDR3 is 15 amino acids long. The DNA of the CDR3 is TGCGCCAGCAGCTTGGGGACAGGGGGCATAGAGACCCAGTACTTC. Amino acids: CASSLGTGGIETQYF.